The 25 T cell receptor beta chains presented below share a single source sample, sequenced in a study of blood T cell repertoires in COVID-19. Here immunoSEQ multiplex PCR was the method, and the copy in TCRdb shows in-frame clones only, minus some. The sample carries under 200,000 clones, around 80% recorded once. The sample comprised PBMCs or T cells enriched from blood (not recorded which). These receptors all come from a woman aged 60 to 75 who had recovered from COVID-19.

This chain links TRBV7-2 with TRBJ2-3, with TRBD2 identical over 11 bases. The germline CDR1 and CDR2 sequences are SGHTA and FQGNSA. The CDR3 loop spans 18 amino acids. V dropped 0 bases and J dropped 3; count of bases not matched to a gene: 8. The CDR3 DNA follows: TGTGCCAGCAGCTTAGCGGGGGCTAGCGGGGGGATAACAGATACGCAGTATTTT. Its translation: CASSLAGASGGITDTQYF.

The rearrangement joins TRBV25-1 to TRBJ2-5; TRBD1 aligns across 8 bases. Germline CDR1 and CDR2: MGHDK and SYGVNS. The CDR3 contains 13 residues. Trimming took 5 bases from V and 5 from J; bases not matched to a gene: 4. CDR3 nucleotides: TGTGCCAGCAGTAAAAGACAGGGGGAGACCCAGTACTTC. It translates to CASSKRQGETQYF.

This clone appeared a single time. The rearrangement joins TRBV7-3 to TRBJ2-3; TRBD2 matches 12 bases. The CDR3 has 17 residues. Germline trimming cut 5 bases from V and 1 base from J; bases unmatched to any gene: 7. Germline V lookup: CDR1 SGHTA, CDR2 FQGTGA. The CDR3 is CASSAQTSGGRTDTQYF. CDR3 bases: TGTGCCAGCAGCGCTCAGACTAGCGGGGGCCGCACAGATACGCAGTATTTT.

V is TRBV5-1 and J is TRBJ1-4; 7 bases match TRBD1. Germline values: CDR1 SGHRS, CDR2 YFSETQ. This CDR3 has 14 amino acids. With 2 bases clipped from V and 8 bases from J, the junction kept 6 bases outside the gene matches. CDR3 in DNA: TGCGCCAGCAGCTTAGGAGGGGGCGAGGAAAAACTGTTTTTT. This gives the protein CASSLGGGEEKLFF.

The rearrangement links TRBV13 to TRBJ2-3; 7 bases align to TRBD2. The CDR3 spans 16 residues. Germline assignment: CDR1 PRHDT and CDR2 FYEKMQ (reference sequence). The J segment lost 2 bases and the V segment lost 5 bases, leaving 10 bases of the junction unmatched. The CDR3 DNA reads as TGTGCCAGCAGCCGCCTGGGAGCGGGGAACACAGATACGCAGTATTTT. This translates into CASSRLGAGNTDTQYF.

The chain employs TRBV19 and TRBJ1-5; 7 bases agree with TRBD1. This CDR3 has 17 amino acids. With V trimmed by 9 bases and J by 0 bases, 14 bases remained unmatched. Germline V gene sequence: CDR1 LNHDA, CDR2 SQIVND (reference sequence). CDR3 coding DNA: TGTGCCAGGACGGACAGGCAAGGTGGGTATAGCAATCAGCCCCAGCATTTT. Encoded protein: CARTDRQGGYSNQPQHF.

CDR3 sequence: CASSIIAGSTGYEQYF. CDR3 bases: TGTGCCAGCAGCATTATAGCGGGGAGCACTGGTTACGAGCAGTACTTC. The genes are TRBV21-1 and TRBJ2-7; TRBD2 is the table's D call and was not checked against the DNA. TRBV21-1 constitutes a pseudogene. This CDR3 region has 16 residues.

The genes are TRBV11-3 and TRBJ2-7; the match to TRBD1 covers 8 bases. Trimming took 3 bases from V and 0 from J; bases not matched to a gene: 4. This CDR3 contains 15 residues. Germline-derived CDR1 and CDR2 are SGHNT and YENEEA. CDR3 residues: CASSFSGGASYEQYF. Written as DNA, the CDR3 is TGTGCCAGCAGCTTTTCAGGGGGCGCCTCCTACGAGCAGTACTTC.

The V and J genes are TRBV5-6 and TRBJ2-7; 9 nucleotides line up with TRBD1. Germline trimming cut 3 bases from V and 5 bases from J; bases unmatched to any gene: 3. This CDR3 contains 13 residues. CDR1 is SGHDT and CDR2 is YYEEEE in the germline V gene. CDR3 nucleotides: TGTGCCAGCAGCTCCGGGACAGGGAACGAGCAGTACTTC. The encoded protein is CASSSGTGNEQYF.

J is TRBJ2-3 and V is TRBV10-3, with TRBD2 identical over 12 bases. Germline CDR1 reads ENHRY; CDR2 reads SYGVKD. Germline trimming cut 4 bases from V and 2 bases from J; bases unmatched to any gene: 10. The CDR3 length is 18 residues. In DNA form, the CDR3 reads TGTGCCATCAGTGTCTCTAGCGGGGGGGGTGGTTTCACAGATACGCAGTATTTT. This encodes CAISVSSGGGGFTDTQYF.

The V and J genes are TRBV29-1 and TRBJ1-5, with TRBD1 matching 8 bases. This CDR3 region has 15 residues. V lost 5 bases to trimming and J lost 7 bases; unmatched junction nucleotides: 13. CDR1 is SQVTM, CDR2 ANQGSEA, per germline. Written as DNA, the CDR3 is TGCAGCGTTAAGACTGAGGACAGGGTCGGGCAGCCCCAGCATTTT. Encoded protein: CSVKTEDRVGQPQHF.

In regard to this clone: One end of the junction varies from germline; a read error may be responsible. The sample holds other DNA sequences that translate to the same CDR3. For the CDR3, the DNA is TGCGCCAGCAGCTTGCGCGGGACAGATAATTCACCCCTCCATTTT. Translated, it gives CASSLRGTDNSPLHF. The J gene is TRBJ1-6, the V gene TRBV5-1; 7 bases match TRBD1. This CDR3 spans 15 amino acids. Per the germline V gene, CDR1 is SGHRS and CDR2 is YFSETQ.

This clone was detected only a few times. The rearrangement joins TRBV5-6 to TRBJ2-7; D is perhaps TRBD1 (6 bases). V gave up 0 bases and J gave up 1 base, with 11 bases separating them. CDR1 and CDR2 from the germline V gene are SGHDT and YYEEEE. There are 15 residues in the CDR3. CDR3 in amino acids: CASSLVGDTSYEQYF. The DNA of the CDR3 is TGTGCCAGCAGCTTGGTAGGGGACACATCCTACGAGCAGTACTTC.

The chain carries TRBV5-1 and TRBJ1-1; D is uncertain. V was trimmed by 0 bases and J by 1 base, leaving 7 bases between them. Germline CDR1 reads SGHRS; CDR2 reads YFSETQ. This CDR3 has 14 residues. For the CDR3, the DNA is TGCGCCAGCAGCTTGGCCCACAGGAACACTGAAGCTTTCTTT. This codes for CASSLAHRNTEAFF.

This rearrangement joins TRBV5-1 to TRBJ2-2; 10 bases line up with TRBD1. Germline V CDR1 and CDR2: SGHRS, YFSETQ. Unmatched junction bases numbered 5, after V lost 2 bases and J lost 4 bases. There are 16 residues in the CDR3. The DNA for the CDR3 is TGCGCCAGCAGCTTAAGCGGGACAGGGGTCACCGGGGAGCTGTTTTTT. Translated, it gives CASSLSGTGVTGELFF.

This chain joins TRBV18 and TRBJ1-1, with 8 positions matching TRBD1. The CDR3 loop spans 13 amino acids. Germline trimming cut 4 bases from V and 7 bases from J; bases unmatched to any gene: 5. Per germline, CDR1 KGHSH and CDR2 LQKENI. The CDR3 region is CASSLQGASEAFF. Written as DNA, the CDR3 is TGTGCCAGCTCACTCCAGGGGGCTAGTGAAGCTTTCTTT.

The chain couples TRBV4-1 to TRBJ1-1, with 9 bases that match TRBD1. The germline V gene encodes CDR1 MGHRA and CDR2 YSYEKL. The CDR3 contains 16 residues. V lost 0 bases, J lost 5 bases, and 7 bases stayed unmatched. The CDR3 protein is CASSQDRQGVRTEAFF. CDR3 in DNA: TGCGCCAGCAGCCAAGATCGACAGGGGGTCAGGACTGAAGCTTTCTTT.

The rearrangement links TRBV20-1 to TRBJ2-1; no definite D call. CDR3 length: 11 residues. Per the germline V gene, CDR1 is DFQATT and CDR2 is SNEGSKA (reference sequence). Trimming shortened V by 1 base and J by 6 bases, and 4 bases separated the two germline ends. The CDR3 loop reads CSARGANEQFF. The CDR3 region has the DNA TGCAGTGCTAGAGGGGCCAATGAGCAGTTCTTC.

V gene TRBV6-2 or TRBV6-3 combines with J gene TRBJ1-5; D is unclear. This CDR3 region has 13 residues. CDR1 and CDR2 from the germline V gene are MNHEY and SVGEGT. The V gene lost 5 bases and the J gene lost 4 bases, with 9 bases spanning the gap. DNA of the CDR3: TGTGCCAGCAGTGTCGGGGTGAATCAGCCCCAGCATTTT. Protein product: CASSVGVNQPQHF.

In this sample, this clone turned up a few times. J is TRBJ1-2 and V is TRBV19; possible D gene TRBD1, 6 bases. The CDR3 consists of 14 residues. The V end lost 4 bases, the J end lost 2 bases, and 11 bases lay between the germline ends. Germline CDR1 LNHDA, CDR2 SQIVND (reference sequence). CDR3 loop: CASSTLGQNYGYTF. In nucleotides, the CDR3 is TGTGCCAGTAGTACTCTAGGACAGAACTATGGCTACACCTTC.

The chain has TRBV3-1 (or the pseudogene TRBV3-2) and TRBJ2-3; TRBD2 might be the D (7 bases). CDR3 size: 15 residues. CDR1 and CDR2 from the germline V gene are LGHDT and YNNKEL (reference sequence). The V and J ends lost 3 bases and 4 bases respectively, with 14 bases between them. In nucleotides, the CDR3 is TGTGCCAGCAGCCAGGGGGGGGGCTTCTCAGATACGCAGTATTTT. Its protein product is CASSQGGGFSDTQYF.

V and J are TRBV24-1 and TRBJ2-1, with 10 bases aligning to TRBD2. V shed 3 bases, J shed 4 bases, and the junction held 8 bases outside the gene matches. Germline lookup yields CDR1 KGHDR and CDR2 SFDVKD. This CDR3 comprises 17 residues. In DNA form, the CDR3 reads TGTGCCACCAGTGATGCTTCTATAGCGGGGGGATACAATGAGCAGTTCTTC. It specifies CATSDASIAGGYNEQFF.

The CDR3 protein is CASRRTAYTEAFF. In DNA form, the CDR3 reads TGTGCCAGCAGAAGGACAGCTTACACTGAAGCTTTCTTT. J is TRBJ1-1 and V is TRBV2, with TRBD1 as a possible D gene (6 bases). This CDR3 is 13 amino acids long. The germline CDR1 and CDR2 sequences are SNHLY and FYNNEI. V was clipped by 6 bases and J by 3 bases, with 11 bases between them.

Here the CDR3 DNA reads TGTGCCAGCAGCTTATATTCCGGGGGGCGTCAGGAGACCCAGTACTTC. Translated, it gives CASSLYSGGRQETQYF. The rearrangement uses TRBV7-2 and TRBJ2-5, with D possibly TRBD2 on 7 matching bases. CDR3 size: 16 residues. Trimming removed 2 bases from V and 5 bases from J, with 18 bases in between. Germline assignment: CDR1 SGHTA and CDR2 FQGNSA.

The rearrangement joins TRBV5-1 to TRBJ1-1, with D maybe TRBD1 (6 bases). The V gene lost 2 bases and the J gene lost 0 bases, with 14 bases spanning the gap. The CDR3 covers 16 residues. CDR1 and CDR2 from the germline V gene are SGHRS and YFSETQ. The CDR3 sequence is CASSLQGPHMNTEAFF. The CDR3 DNA reads TGCGCCAGCAGCTTACAGGGTCCGCACATGAACACTGAAGCTTTCTTT.